The following is a TCR beta chain sequence with its context. This entry comes from a study of blood T cells in healthy people across ages. Across the whole study: For every two T cells, template switching captured about one barcoded beta molecule.

A second roughly 6 to 11 cycle PCR used barcoded and J-beta primers. TCRdb reanalysed the 5' RACE reads using MiXCR and keeps one entry per CDR3 protein. The top ten hold 10% to 15% of the sample, which has 1 million to 1.2 million distinct CDR3 sequences, more than 30% seen once. Germline V CDR1 and CDR2: LNHDA, SQIVND (reference sequence). CDR3 length: 14 residues. V was pared by 3 bases and J by 4 bases, with 12 bases between. Sequenced material: blood. The gene calls are TRBV19 and TRBJ1-2; TRBD1 is a possible D gene (5 bases). The sequence was collected from a man in his late teens or twenties in good health. In nucleotides, the CDR3 is TGTGCCAGTAGTATTGGGGGATACGGCTATGGCTACACCTTC. Amino acids: CASSIGGYGYGYTF.